The T cell receptor (beta chain) under discussion was sequenced for a study of cytomegalovirus exposure and HLA in healthy donors. The overall study: HLA-typed donors contributed around 85 million unique TCRs, which were held in an early data release.

This CDR3 contains 15 residues. Germline values: CDR1 SGHVS, CDR2 FQNEAQ. V was shortened by 1 base and J by 10 bases, with 17 bases between the two germline ends. The primer mix had 60 Vbeta and 13 Jbeta primers. The assay was immunoSEQ multiplex PCR, and TCRdb's table has in-frame clones only and misses some. Of some 120,000 clones listed, approximately 80% are singletons. CMV serostatus was not recorded for this donor. This TCR was recovered from a human donor in good health. The chain employs TRBV7-8 and TRBJ2-1, with D possibly being TRBD2 (6 bases). The sample was PBMCs. CDR3 amino acids: CASSLGSGNGGEQFF. In DNA, the CDR3 is TGTGCCAGCAGCTTAGGTTCCGGGAATGGGGGGGAGCAGTTCTTC.